Listed here are 25 T cell receptor beta chains from one sample, sequenced in a study of Graves' ophthalmopathy and Graves' hyperthyroidism. RNA transcripts provided the template for amplifying TCR beta CDR3 regions. HTBI-primed RT-PCR formed the first round, and a multiplex PCR formed the second. MiXCR, run by TCRdb on the multiplex PCR reads, gives a single entry per CDR3 protein. The sample holds over 500,000 distinct CDR3 sequences, about a fifth seen once. The sequencing sample was made of peripheral blood. The receptors come from a woman younger than 35 with stable Graves' hyperthyroidism. Some clones in this sample may be carry-over from other donors' samples.

On this clonotype itself: An end of the junction differs from the germline gene, which may be a read error. The J gene is TRBJ1-1, the V gene TRBV12-3 or TRBV12-4; D is undetermined. The CDR3 totals 13 residues. As DNA, the CDR3 is TGTGCCAGCCGTTTAAGTAGGAATACTGAAGCTTTCTTT. Protein: CASRLSRNTEAFF.

This chain joins TRBV15 and TRBJ2-5; 10 nucleotides agree with TRBD2. With V trimmed by 7 bases and J by 7 bases, 9 bases remained unmatched. Looked up from germline, CDR1 is LNHNV and CDR2 is YYDKDF (reference sequence). The CDR3 length is 14 residues. The CDR3 here is CATNPKLAGSTQYF. CDR3 nucleotide sequence: TGTGCCACCAACCCTAAACTAGCGGGATCGACCCAGTACTTC.

The V gene is TRBV7-8, the J gene TRBJ1-6; D unclear. In germline, CDR1 is SGHVS, CDR2 FQNEAQ. The CDR3 loop spans 14 amino acids. Trimming cost V 5 bases and J 9 bases, with 14 bases left between them. Written as DNA, the CDR3 is TGTGCCAGCAGCCCCTCTTTCTCGAGTTCACCCCTCCACTTT. Protein: CASSPSFSSSPLHF.

This clonotype was found many times. V gene TRBV7-2 combines with J gene TRBJ2-2; TRBD1 might be the D (6 bases). This CDR3 spans 15 amino acids. V lost 1 base and J 4 bases, leaving 10 bases between the germline ends. Germline V gene sequence: CDR1 SGHTA, CDR2 FQGNSA. The CDR3 protein is CASSLVGQSTGELFF. In nucleotides, the CDR3 is TGTGCCAGCAGCTTAGTTGGACAGAGCACCGGGGAGCTGTTTTTT.

This clonotype was counted between two and nine times. The genes are TRBV4-1 and TRBJ1-2; D is possibly TRBD1 (5 bases). Looked up from germline, CDR1 is MGHRA and CDR2 is YSYEKL. The ends were cut back, 1 base at V and 8 bases at J, with 11 bases in the middle. This CDR3 is 13 amino acids long. In DNA form, the CDR3 reads TGCGCCAGCAGCCAAGTTATGGGGGACGGCTACACCTTC. Amino acids: CASSQVMGDGYTF.

The CDR3 reads CASSFRAGTRDTQYF. The CDR3 region has the DNA TGCGCCAGCAGCTTCCGGGCAGGAACAAGAGATACCCAGTACTTC. This chain links TRBV5-1 with TRBJ2-5; the D is unclear. The germline CDR1 and CDR2 sequences are SGHRS and YFSETQ. Trimming stripped 2 bases from V and 8 bases from J, with 19 bases between. The CDR3 sequence is 15 residues long.

This clonotype was counted ten times or more. V is TRBV5-1 and J is TRBJ2-7, with D unresolved. Per the germline V gene, CDR1 is SGHRS and CDR2 is YFSETQ. The length of the CDR3 is 13 residues. The CDR3 sequence is CASTDGTSYEQYF. CDR3 nucleotide sequence: TGCGCGTCCACGGACGGTACCTCCTACGAGCAGTACTTC.

This clonotype was seen a few times. The V and J genes are TRBV5-6 and TRBJ2-5; TRBD1 is a possible D gene (6 bases). From germline, CDR1 is SGHDT and CDR2 YYEEEE. Trimming took 3 bases from V and 5 from J, leaving 17 bases between them. The CDR3 totals 15 residues. CDR3 amino acids: CASSSEVQGGETQYF. The CDR3 nucleotides are TGTGCCAGCAGCTCCGAGGTACAGGGTGGGGAGACCCAGTACTTC.

The rearrangement uses TRBV7-9 and TRBJ2-7; D is unclear. Germline lookup yields CDR1 SEHNR and CDR2 FQNEAQ (reference sequence). The CDR3 length is 12 residues. V lost 2 bases to trimming and J lost 7 bases, with 9 bases between them. The CDR3 DNA reads as TGTGCCAGCAGCTTAAAAGGCACTGAGCAGTACTTC. Amino acid sequence: CASSLKGTEQYF.

The chain employs TRBV19 and TRBJ1-2, with TRBD1 identical over 8 bases. Germline CDR1 LNHDA, CDR2 SQIVND (reference sequence). The CDR3 loop spans 15 amino acids. Unmatched junction bases numbered 10, after V lost 6 bases and J lost 4 bases. The CDR3 here is CASRRDRTSLYGYTF. The CDR3 DNA follows: TGTGCCAGTAGAAGGGACAGGACCTCGCTCTATGGCTACACCTTC.

This clonotype occurred many times. The J gene is TRBJ1-2, the V gene TRBV19; a possible D gene is TRBD1 (6 bases). The CDR3 has 13 amino acids. CDR1 and CDR2 from the germline V gene are LNHDA and SQIVND (reference sequence). Deletions cut 5 bases from V and 4 bases from J, with 11 bases between. The CDR3 sequence is CASSGGRGYGYTF. For the CDR3, the DNA is TGTGCCAGTAGTGGCGGCAGGGGCTATGGCTACACCTTC.

The rearrangement uses TRBV6-5 and TRBJ2-7; the D gene is possibly TRBD1 (6 bases). The CDR3 length is 15 residues. Germline-derived CDR1 and CDR2 are MNHEY and SVGAGI. V was shortened by 2 bases and J by 7 bases, with 18 bases between the two germline ends. The CDR3 DNA reads as TGTGCCAGCAGTTACCTGGCAGGGGCGAACGGTGAGCAGTACTTC. Amino acid sequence: CASSYLAGANGEQYF.

This clonotype was seen ten or more times. This rearrangement joins TRBV25-1 to TRBJ2-7, with TRBD1 as a possible D gene (6 bases). The CDR3 has 15 amino acids. V lost 5 bases and J lost 2, with 16 bases in between. CDR1 MGHDK and CDR2 SYGVNS come from the germline V gene. CDR3 nucleotides: TGTGCCAGCAGTCTGCCCGGACAGAGAACCTACGAGCAGTACTTC. It yields the protein CASSLPGQRTYEQYF.

The genes are TRBV24-1 and TRBJ2-5; tentatively, D is TRBD2 (6 bases). From germline, CDR1 is KGHDR and CDR2 SFDVKD. V was clipped by 6 bases and J by 5 bases, with 9 bases between them. The CDR3 length is 12 residues. The CDR3, as DNA: TGTGCCACCAGTTTTGCGGGGGAGACCCAGTACTTC. As protein: CATSFAGETQYF.

The chain recombines TRBV24-1 with TRBJ2-7; maybe TRBD1 (6 bases). The CDR3 has 14 amino acids. Germline V gene lookup returns CDR1 KGHDR and CDR2 SFDVKD. Trimming cost V 7 bases and J 0 bases, with 12 bases left between them. CDR3 in DNA: TGTGCCACCAGCGATGACAGGACCTCCTACGAGCAGTACTTC. It specifies CATSDDRTSYEQYF.

This clonotype was found many times. The rearrangement links TRBV6-1 to TRBJ2-5; 8 nucleotides agree with TRBD2. The CDR3 covers 15 residues. After removal of 5 bases from V and 1 base from J, the junction contained 6 bases not matched to a gene. Germline V CDR1 and CDR2: MNHNS, SASEGT. The CDR3 DNA follows: TGTGCCAGCAGTATAGTAGCGGGGAGCCAAGAGACCCAGTACTTC. Protein: CASSIVAGSQETQYF.

The V and J genes are TRBV2 and TRBJ2-5; 8 positions agree with TRBD1. J was trimmed by 4 bases and V by 8 bases; bases with no gene match: 6. Germline CDR1 is SNHLY and CDR2 is FYNNEI. This CDR3 contains 13 residues. In nucleotides, the CDR3 is TGTGCCAGCGTCCAAGGACAGGGAGAGACCCAGTACTTC. Protein: CASVQGQGETQYF.

The sample holds many counts of this clonotype. With a much larger clone just one base away, this may be a read error. The chain recombines TRBV6-1 with TRBJ2-7; 7 nucleotides match TRBD1. Germline CDR1 MNHNS, CDR2 SASEGT. J was trimmed by 3 bases and V by 1 base; bases with no gene match: 3. The CDR3 runs 14 residues. DNA for the CDR3: TGTGCCAGCAGTGAAGGCTACAGGGGCTACGAGCAGTACTTC. Translated, it gives CASSEGYRGYEQYF.

The V and J genes are TRBV13 and TRBJ2-5, with 9 bases matching TRBD2. Germline assignment: CDR1 PRHDT and CDR2 FYEKMQ (reference sequence). With V trimmed by 5 bases and J by 2 bases, 6 bases remained unmatched. This CDR3 region has 15 residues. The CDR3: CASSISGRFQETQYF. The DNA for the CDR3 is TGTGCCAGCAGCATCAGCGGGAGGTTTCAAGAGACCCAGTACTTC. Based on the CDR3 plus reference TRBV13 and TRBJ2-5, the full variable domain is AAGVIQSPRHLIKEKRETATLKCYPIPRHDTVYWYQQGPGQDPQFLISFYEKMQSDKGSIPDRFSAQQFSDYHSELNMSSLELGDSALYFCASSISGRFQETQYFGPGTRLLVL.

This clonotype showed up many times. The chain joins TRBV5-1 to TRBJ2-7; 7 bases are shared with TRBD2. The CDR3 runs 15 residues. The V and J ends lost 3 bases and 2 bases, in that order; junction bases with no gene match: 8. CDR1 is SGHRS and CDR2 is YFSETQ in the germline V gene. The CDR3 DNA is TGCGCCAGCAGCTCGCAGCGGGGCTTGACCTACGAGCAGTACTTC. Residues: CASSSQRGLTYEQYF.

This clonotype was recorded many times. This chain links TRBV12-3 or TRBV12-4 with TRBJ1-1, with D possibly TRBD1 on 5 matching bases. This CDR3 comprises 15 residues. Trimming pared 5 bases from V and 1 base from J, leaving 14 bases between. In DNA, the CDR3 is TGTGCCAGCAGTCGTCTCGGCAGGGCGAACACTGAAGCTTTCTTT. The encoded protein is CASSRLGRANTEAFF.

The rearrangement links TRBV20-1 to TRBJ2-5, with D uncertain. The CDR3 has 14 residues. Trimming took off 0 bases at V and 4 bases at J, with 12 bases between the two ends. Germline V gene sequence: CDR1 DFQATT, CDR2 SNEGSKA (reference sequence). The CDR3 loop reads CSARDGVSGETQYF. The CDR3 coding sequence is TGCAGTGCTAGAGATGGGGTCTCGGGAGAGACCCAGTACTTC.

V usage is TRBV7-6 and J usage is TRBJ2-7; possibly TRBD2 for D (6 bases). The CDR3 length is 13 residues. V gave up 4 bases and J gave up 4 bases, with 11 bases separating them. Germline V lookup: CDR1 SGHVS, CDR2 FNYEAQ. The CDR3 spells CASSSFGGYEQYF. In DNA, the CDR3 is TGTGCCAGCAGCTCCTTTGGAGGGTACGAGCAGTACTTC.

The V call is TRBV30, the J call TRBJ1-2; D unclear. Germline V gene lookup returns CDR1 GTSNPN and CDR2 SVGIG (reference sequence). The CDR3 extends over 12 amino acids. As DNA, the CDR3 is TGTGTCGCAGGCCGGAAAAACTATGGCTACACCTTC. This codes for CVAGRKNYGYTF.

In this sample, this clonotype turned up many times. This chain joins TRBV10-3 and TRBJ1-6; D is unclear. This CDR3 has 16 residues. Germline V CDR1 and CDR2: ENHRY, SYGVKD. V dropped 3 bases and J dropped 10 bases, with 19 bases sitting between them. CDR3 bases: TGTGCCATCAGTGAAACGCGAAATTCGGGTGGATCACCCCTCCACTTT. As protein: CAISETRNSGGSPLHF.